Below, 3 T cell receptor beta chains from the same sample are listed, as sequenced in a study of sequential checkpoint blockade in melanoma. Treatment defined: randomized to nivolumab then ipilimumab (arm A) or the reverse (arm B). Assay used: immunoSEQ multiplex PCR; TCRdb lists only in-frame clones, some missing. The table lists roughly 2,300 clones, 60% of them singletons. The specimen comprised CD8+ T cells sorted from blood (inferred from file names), sampled from a patient given nivolumab and ipilimumab in sequence. All receptors derive from a human patient with melanoma. Some clones in this sample may be carry-over from other donors' samples.

The J gene is TRBJ1-4, the V gene TRBV6-5, with 8 nucleotides matching TRBD1. J gave up 8 bases and V 6 bases, and 2 bases lay outside the gene matches. The CDR3 length is 12 residues. Germline values: CDR1 MNHEY, CDR2 SVGAGI. CDR3 sequence reads: CASSRTGEKLFF. The CDR3 DNA reads as TGTGCCAGCAGCCGGACAGGGGAAAAACTGTTTTTT.

The V and J genes are TRBV4-1 and TRBJ1-2; 7 bases align to TRBD1. The CDR3 runs to 15 residues. CDR1 and CDR2 (germline): MGHRA, YSYEKL. With V trimmed by 0 bases and J by 8 bases, 9 bases remained unmatched. The CDR3 DNA is TGCGCCAGCAGCCAAGAGATTCGGACAGGCCTCGGCTACACCTTC. This codes for CASSQEIRTGLGYTF.

The V gene is TRBV9, the J gene TRBJ1-3; 8 bases are shared with TRBD1. CDR3 length equals 15 residues. Germline V gene data show CDR1 as SGDLS and CDR2 as YYNGEE. With V trimmed by 4 bases and J by 2 bases, 5 bases remained unmatched. The CDR3 loop is CASSRRDRTGNTIYF. CDR3 DNA: TGTGCCAGCAGCCGCCGGGACAGGACTGGAAACACCATATATTTT.